In this sample, the clone carrying this T cell receptor (beta chain) turned up a few times. Its cognate antigen is unknown. This record belongs to a study of T-cell memory formation after mild COVID-19. On the study more broadly: Among the donors, TCR clusters were largely specific to each donor.

Trimming took 6 bases from V and 6 from J, leaving 17 bases between them. CDR3 length: 14 residues. Germline V gene lookup returns CDR1 DFQATT and CDR2 SNEGSKA (reference sequence). Study outcomes and limitations: Among contracting clones, CD4+ were mainly CM/EM and CD8+ enriched in EMRA.

Constant-segment primers and 5'RACE yielded cDNA libraries for TCR alpha and TCR beta, each carrying sample barcodes and UMIs. TCRdb analysed the 5' RACE reads with MiXCR anew, one entry per CDR3 protein. This sample yields 150,000 or so distinct CDR3 sequences, of which almost 25% are seen a single time; around a quarter belongs to the top ten. The source is an adult woman who had mild COVID-19 (a few samples of this study predate the infection). Cell type and time point are not known. The material sequenced was PBMCs or a T cell subset sorted from them (not recorded which). The chain is built from TRBV20-1 and TRBJ2-2; no reliable D call. The CDR3 spells CSAPAGPFAGELFF. In DNA, the CDR3 is TGCAGTGCCCCTGCAGGACCGTTCGCCGGGGAGCTGTTTTTT.